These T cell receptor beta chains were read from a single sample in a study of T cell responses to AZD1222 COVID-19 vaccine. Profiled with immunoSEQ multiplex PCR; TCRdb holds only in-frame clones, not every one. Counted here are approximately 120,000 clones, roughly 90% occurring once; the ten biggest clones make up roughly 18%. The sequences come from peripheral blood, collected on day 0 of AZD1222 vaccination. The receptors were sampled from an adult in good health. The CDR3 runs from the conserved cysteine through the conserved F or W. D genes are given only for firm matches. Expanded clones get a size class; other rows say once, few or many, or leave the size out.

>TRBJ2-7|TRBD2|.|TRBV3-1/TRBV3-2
CASSQDGTSIYEQYF
TGTGCCAGCAGCCAAGACGGGACTAGTATCTACGAGCAGTACTTC
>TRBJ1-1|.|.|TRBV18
CASSVRQPHAGLNTEAFF
TGTGCCAGCTCCGTCAGACAGCCCCACGCAGGGTTGAACACTGAAGCTTTCTTT
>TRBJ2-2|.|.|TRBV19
CASSRNANGELFF
TGTGCCAGTAGTAGAAACGCGAACGGGGAGCTGTTTTTT
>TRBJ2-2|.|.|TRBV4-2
CASSQEWGGSTGELFF
TGTGCCAGCAGCCAAGAGTGGGGGGGCTCAACCGGGGAGCTGTTTTTT
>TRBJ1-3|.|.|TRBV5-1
CASSLERVTGNTIYF
TGCGCCAGCAGCTTGGAGAGAGTCACTGGAAACACCATATATTTT
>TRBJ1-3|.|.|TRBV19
CASSIPQGTGNTIYF
TGTGCCAGTAGTATTCCGCAGGGAACTGGAAACACCATATATTTT
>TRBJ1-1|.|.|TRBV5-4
CASSFPGVARDTEAFF
TGTGCCAGCAGCTTCCCAGGGGTGGCAAGGGACACTGAAGCTTTCTTT
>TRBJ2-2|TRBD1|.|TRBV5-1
CASSLRQGTGELFF
TGCGCCAGCAGCTTAAGACAGGGGACCGGGGAGCTGTTTTTT
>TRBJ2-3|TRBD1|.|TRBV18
CASSPDRVSDTQYF
TGTGCCAGCTCCCCTGACAGGGTTTCGGATACGCAGTATTTT
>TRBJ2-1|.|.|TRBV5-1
CASSLDGGISYNEQFF
TGCGCCAGCAGCTTGGATGGCGGGATCTCCTACAATGAGCAGTTCTTC
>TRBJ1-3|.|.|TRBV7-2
CASSLGPTTSGNTIYF
TGTGCCAGCAGCTTAGGCCCTACCACCTCTGGAAACACCATATATTTT
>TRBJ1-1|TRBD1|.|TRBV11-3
CASRAGQEASEAFF
TGTGCCAGCAGAGCGGGACAGGAGGCCTCTGAAGCTTTCTTT
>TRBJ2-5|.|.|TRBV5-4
CASSLKPGTQYF
TGTGCCAGCAGCTTGAAGCCAGGGACCCAGTACTTC
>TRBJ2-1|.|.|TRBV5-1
CASASPPAYNEQFF
TGCGCCAGCGCCTCGCCCCCAGCCTACAATGAGCAGTTCTTC
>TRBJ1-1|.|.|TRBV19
CASSKAGRQMNTEAFF
TGTGCCAGTAGTAAGGCCGGACGGCAGATGAACACTGAAGCTTTCTTT
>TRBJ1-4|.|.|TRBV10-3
CAISPTIGPDSGGKLFF
TGTGCCATTTCTCCTACTATCGGACCCGATTCAGGAGGAAAACTGTTTTTT
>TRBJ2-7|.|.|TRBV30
CAWKGEGAYEQYF
TGTGCCTGGAAGGGGGAGGGGGCCTACGAGCAGTACTTC
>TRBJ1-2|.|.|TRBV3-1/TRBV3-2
CASSHLGYDYGYTF
TGTGCCAGCAGCCATTTAGGGTATGACTATGGCTACACCTTC
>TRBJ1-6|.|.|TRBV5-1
CASSLDQGMNSPLHF
TGCGCCAGCAGCTTGGATCAGGGGATGAATTCACCCCTCCACTTT
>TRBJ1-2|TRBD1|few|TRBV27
CASSFAGTGGLANYGYTF
TGTGCCAGCAGCTTCGCCGGGACAGGGGGCCTGGCTAACTATGGCTACACCTTC
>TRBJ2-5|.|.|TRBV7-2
CASSSRKRGQETQYF
TGTGCCAGCAGCTCACGCAAACGCGGGCAAGAGACCCAGTACTTC
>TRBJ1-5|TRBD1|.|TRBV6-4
CASSFPGQGYQPQHF
TGTGCCAGCAGTTTCCCGGGACAGGGATATCAGCCCCAGCATTTT
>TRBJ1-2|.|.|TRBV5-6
CASSPQGRAWVYGYTF
TGTGCCAGCAGCCCTCAGGGCAGGGCTTGGGTATATGGCTACACCTTC
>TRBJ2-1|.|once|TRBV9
CASSAGVDSYNEQFF
TGTGCCAGCAGCGCGGGGGTAGATTCCTACAATGAGCAGTTCTTC
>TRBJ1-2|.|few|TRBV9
CASSVEYGVGYTF
TGTGCCAGCAGCGTAGAGTACGGGGTTGGCTACACCTTC
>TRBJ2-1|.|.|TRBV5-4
CASSKGTAGLRNEQFF
TGTGCCAGCAGCAAGGGGACGGCGGGACTTCGGAATGAGCAGTTCTTC
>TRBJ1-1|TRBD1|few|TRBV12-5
CASRQGLGAEAFF
TGTGCTAGTCGACAGGGATTGGGGGCTGAAGCTTTCTTT
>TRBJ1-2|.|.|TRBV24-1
CATSDKGNSYGYTF
TGTGCCACCAGTGATAAGGGGAACTCTTATGGCTACACCTTC
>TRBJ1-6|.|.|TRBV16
CASSQWEGVWNSPLHF
TGTGCCAGCAGCCAATGGGAGGGGGTATGGAATTCACCCCTCCACTTT
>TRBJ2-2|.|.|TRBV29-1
CSVGGFRVGTGELFF
TGCAGCGTTGGGGGTTTCAGGGTTGGCACCGGGGAGCTGTTTTTT
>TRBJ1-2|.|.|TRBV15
CAASRDVQVGGYTF
TGTGCCGCCAGCAGAGATGTACAGGTCGGTGGCTACACCTTC
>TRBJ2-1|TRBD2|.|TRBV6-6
CASSYQRGGSNEQFF
TGTGCCAGCAGTTACCAGCGGGGGGGGTCAAATGAGCAGTTCTTC
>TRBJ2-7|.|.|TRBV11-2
CASSLDRSYEQYF
TGTGCCAGCAGCTTAGATAGGTCCTACGAGCAGTACTTC
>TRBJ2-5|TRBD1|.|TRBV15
CATSSRRDSQETQYF
TGTGCCACCAGCAGCCGCCGGGACAGCCAAGAGACCCAGTACTTC
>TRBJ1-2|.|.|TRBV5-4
CASSLPVSVGYTF
TGTGCCAGCAGCCTGCCCGTTTCCGTGGGCTACACCTTC
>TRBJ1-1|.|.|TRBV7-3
CASSRTRNTEAFF
TGTGCCAGCAGTCGGACCCGGAACACTGAAGCTTTCTTT
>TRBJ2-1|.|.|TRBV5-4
CASSEPGLYNEQFF
TGTGCCAGCAGCGAACCGGGACTTTACAATGAGCAGTTCTTC
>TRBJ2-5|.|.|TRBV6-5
CASSYSRGFGETQYF
TGTGCCAGCAGTTACTCAAGGGGGTTCGGTGAGACCCAGTACTTC
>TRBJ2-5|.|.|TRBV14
CASSHGMIQETQYF
TGTGCCAGCAGCCATGGGATGATACAAGAGACCCAGTACTTC
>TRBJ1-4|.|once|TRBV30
CAWSRGGGNEKLFF
TGTGCCTGGAGTAGAGGGGGGGGTAATGAAAAACTGTTTTTT
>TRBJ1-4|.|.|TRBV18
CASSPPGLGEKLFF
TGTGCCAGCTCACCACCGGGGCTTGGAGAAAAACTGTTTTTT
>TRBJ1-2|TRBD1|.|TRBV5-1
CASSPRQGWHYGYTF
TGCGCCAGCAGCCCCCGACAGGGGTGGCACTATGGCTACACCTTC
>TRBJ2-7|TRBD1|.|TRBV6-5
CASSLTWDSVREQYF
TGTGCCAGTTCACTGACCTGGGACAGCGTTAGGGAGCAGTACTTC
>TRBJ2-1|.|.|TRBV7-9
CASSKAGTINEQFF
TGTGCCAGCAGCAAGGCGGGAACTATCAATGAGCAGTTCTTC
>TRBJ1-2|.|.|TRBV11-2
CASSLMRTWSLNYGYTF
TGTGCCAGCAGCTTAATGCGCACCTGGAGCCTTAACTATGGCTACACCTTC
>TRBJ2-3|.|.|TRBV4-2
CASSQAAGFADTQYF
TGTGCCAGCAGCCAAGCGGCAGGATTCGCAGATACGCAGTATTTT
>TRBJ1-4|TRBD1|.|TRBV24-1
CATSTSTGGDEKLFF
TGTGCCACCAGTACTTCGACAGGGGGCGATGAAAAACTGTTTTTT
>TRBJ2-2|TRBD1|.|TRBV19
CASTGQGDGELFF
TGTGCCAGTACCGGACAGGGGGACGGGGAGCTGTTTTTT